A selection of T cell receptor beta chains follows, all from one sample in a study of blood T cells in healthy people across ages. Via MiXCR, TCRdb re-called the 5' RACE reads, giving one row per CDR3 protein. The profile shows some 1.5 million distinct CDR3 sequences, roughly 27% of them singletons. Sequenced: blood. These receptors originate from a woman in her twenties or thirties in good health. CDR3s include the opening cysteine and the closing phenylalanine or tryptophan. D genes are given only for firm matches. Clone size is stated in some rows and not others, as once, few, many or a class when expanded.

DNA: TGTGCCACGCTAGGCAACAGCGAGGAGACCCAGTACTTC; CDR3: CATLGNSEETQYF; D: .; V: TRBV10-3; J: TRBJ2-5; size: few
DNA: TGTGCCAGCAGTATAACAGACAGGGTATTAAGGAATGAGCAGTTCTTC; CDR3: CASSITDRVLRNEQFF; D: TRBD1; V: TRBV28; J: TRBJ2-1; size: few
DNA: TGCAGTGCTAGAGGGAGCGGAACTAGCACAGATACGCAGTATTTT; CDR3: CSARGSGTSTDTQYF; D: .; V: TRBV20-1; J: TRBJ2-3; size: .
DNA: TGCAGTGCTAGAGCCTCCGGGACAGGGCTTGATACGCAGTATTTT; CDR3: CSARASGTGLDTQYF; D: TRBD1; V: TRBV20-1; J: TRBJ2-3; size: many
DNA: TGTGCCAGCAGCCTCCAGCGGGCTAATGGCTCCACCTTC; CDR3: CASSLQRANGSTF; D: .; V: TRBV28; J: TRBJ1-2; size: .
DNA: TGCGCCAGCAGTGAAGGAGGATATGGGGGGACCCAGTACTTC; CDR3: CASSEGGYGGTQYF; D: .; V: TRBV10-1; J: TRBJ2-5; size: .
DNA: TGTGCCAGCAGCCAAGATTCCGCCGCAGGGGACAGACTCACCTACGAGCAGTACTTC; CDR3: CASSQDSAAGDRLTYEQYF; D: TRBD1; V: TRBV4-2; J: TRBJ2-7; size: few
DNA: TGCAGTGCTAACTCCGGGACTAGTGGGGCGGGCTACGAGCAGTACTTC; CDR3: CSANSGTSGAGYEQYF; D: TRBD2; V: TRBV20-1; J: TRBJ2-7; size: many
DNA: TGTGCCAGTAGTATGGACAGGACCCAGGAGTTCTTC; CDR3: CASSMDRTQEFF; D: TRBD1; V: TRBV19; J: TRBJ2-1; size: few
DNA: TGTGCCAGCAGCTTAGATCAAGGGGAGCAGTACTTC; CDR3: CASSLDQGEQYF; D: .; V: TRBV7-8; J: TRBJ2-7; size: few
DNA: TGCAGTGCTAGAGACCCGGGACTAGCGGCAAGCACAGATACGCAGTATTTT; CDR3: CSARDPGLAASTDTQYF; D: TRBD2; V: TRBV20-1; J: TRBJ2-3; size: .
DNA: TGTGCCAGCAGCCCGGGACTAGCGGATTTAAATACGCAGTATTTT; CDR3: CASSPGLADLNTQYF; D: TRBD2; V: TRBV9; J: TRBJ2-3; size: .
DNA: TGCGCCAGCAGCCCGGGGCAGGGGACCTTTCAAGAGACCCAGTACTTC; CDR3: CASSPGQGTFQETQYF; D: .; V: TRBV5-1; J: TRBJ2-5; size: .
DNA: TGTGCCAGCAGCTCTAGAGTCCCAGATACGCAGTATTTT; CDR3: CASSSRVPDTQYF; D: .; V: TRBV7-9; J: TRBJ2-3; size: few
DNA: TGTGCCACCAGTGATCGGGGGTACAGCTATGGCTACACCTTC; CDR3: CATSDRGYSYGYTF; D: .; V: TRBV24-1; J: TRBJ1-2; size: .
DNA: TGCGCCAGCAGCTCAGGGGGCGCGGGTCAGCCCCAGCATTTT; CDR3: CASSSGGAGQPQHF; D: TRBD1; V: TRBV5-1; J: TRBJ1-5; size: .
DNA: TGTGCCAGCAGTAGAACCACAGATACGCAGTATTTT; CDR3: CASSRTTDTQYF; D: .; V: TRBV12-3/TRBV12-4; J: TRBJ2-3; size: many
DNA: TGTGCCAGCAACTCCGGACAGTCCCACGAGCAGTACTTC; CDR3: CASNSGQSHEQYF; D: .; V: TRBV7-6; J: TRBJ2-7; size: .
DNA: TGTGCCAGCAGCGAGCCTGGCGCGGGCGGCTACAATGAGCAGTTCTTC; CDR3: CASSEPGAGGYNEQFF; D: .; V: TRBV9; J: TRBJ2-1; size: .
DNA: TGTGCCAGCAGTCCTCGGACTAGTAAAGCAGATACGCAGTATTTT; CDR3: CASSPRTSKADTQYF; D: TRBD2; V: TRBV12-3/TRBV12-4; J: TRBJ2-3; size: once
DNA: TGTGCCAGCAGCTTAGGGACATACATAGAGTATGGCTACACCTTC; CDR3: CASSLGTYIEYGYTF; D: .; V: TRBV7-2; J: TRBJ1-2; size: .
DNA: TGCAGTCACCGGGTGGCTGGTGGCTACACCTTC; CDR3: CSHRVAGGYTF; D: .; V: TRBV20-1; J: TRBJ1-2; size: .
DNA: TGCAGTGCTAGAGGTCTGAGCAATCGGCCCCAGCATTTT; CDR3: CSARGLSNRPQHF; D: .; V: TRBV20-1; J: TRBJ1-5; size: few
DNA: TGTGCCAGCAGCTTGAGCGAATCCTACGAGCAGTACTTC; CDR3: CASSLSESYEQYF; D: .; V: TRBV7-9; J: TRBJ2-7; size: many
DNA: TGCGCCAGCAGCCGGGCGAGAGGCGAAAAACTGTTTTTT; CDR3: CASSRARGEKLFF; D: .; V: TRBV5-1; J: TRBJ1-4; size: .
DNA: TGTGCCAGCAGCCCCCCGGGACTAGCGGGAGCGGTTGAGCAGTTCTTC; CDR3: CASSPPGLAGAVEQFF; D: TRBD2; V: TRBV3-1; J: TRBJ2-1; size: .
DNA: TGCGCCAGCAGGGGGGCCACCGGGGAGCTGTTTTTT; CDR3: CASRGATGELFF; D: .; V: TRBV5-1; J: TRBJ2-2; size: few
DNA: TGTGCCAGCAGTGAAGCGGGCCGGCGGGGGTTCTCCTACGAGCAGTACTTC; CDR3: CASSEAGRRGFSYEQYF; D: TRBD2; V: TRBV2; J: TRBJ2-7; size: few
DNA: TGTGCCAGCAGTTACAGGGAGCCTGGGGCCAACGTCCTGACTTTC; CDR3: CASSYREPGANVLTF; D: .; V: TRBV7-9; J: TRBJ2-6; size: few
DNA: TGTGCCATCAGCCCGGGGACTGAAGCTTTCTTT; CDR3: CAISPGTEAFF; D: .; V: TRBV10-3; J: TRBJ1-1; size: many
DNA: TGCAGCGTTGAAGGGGGTCTCAGGGCAGGGAAAAACATTCAGTACTTC; CDR3: CSVEGGLRAGKNIQYF; D: .; V: TRBV29-1; J: TRBJ2-4; size: .
DNA: TGTGCCAGCAGCTTAGTCGACCGGCCGGTCTATGGCTACACCTTC; CDR3: CASSLVDRPVYGYTF; D: .; V: TRBV7-2; J: TRBJ1-2; size: many
DNA: TGTGCCAGCAGCCCCCAGGGGGCCAAAAACATTCAGTACTTC; CDR3: CASSPQGAKNIQYF; D: .; V: TRBV5-6; J: TRBJ2-4; size: many
DNA: TGCAGTGCGAGTCGTAGCGGGGACGGAAATACGCAGTATTTT; CDR3: CSASRSGDGNTQYF; D: TRBD2; V: TRBV20-1; J: TRBJ2-3; size: .
DNA: TGCGCCAGCAGCTTTGTAGTGGGGGCCTCACTAATAAAGGCCTACAATGAGCAGTTCTTC; CDR3: CASSFVVGASLIKAYNEQFF; D: .; V: TRBV5-1; J: TRBJ2-1; size: .
DNA: TGCAGTGCTAGAGTTGCAGGGGAGGTCGGCTACACCTTC; CDR3: CSARVAGEVGYTF; D: .; V: TRBV20-1; J: TRBJ1-2; size: .
DNA: TGTGCCAGCAGCGACGGGACTAGCGGAGACGAGCAGTACTTC; CDR3: CASSDGTSGDEQYF; D: TRBD2; V: TRBV7-9; J: TRBJ2-7; size: .
DNA: TGTGTCAGCAGGGGATCGGACAGGGATGCTTTCTTT; CDR3: CVSRGSDRDAFF; D: TRBD1; V: TRBV7-2; J: TRBJ1-1; size: .
DNA: TGTGCCAGCAGCTTGGGAATACTAGCGGGGGGCGTCGATGAGCAGTTCTTC; CDR3: CASSLGILAGGVDEQFF; D: TRBD2; V: TRBV7-3; J: TRBJ2-1; size: .
DNA: TGCAGTGCTAGAGTATACAATGAGCAGTTCTTC; CDR3: CSARVYNEQFF; D: .; V: TRBV20-1; J: TRBJ2-1; size: many
DNA: TGTGCCAGCAGCCAAGATTTGGGCAGGGTCGATGAGCAGTTCTTC; CDR3: CASSQDLGRVDEQFF; D: .; V: TRBV4-2; J: TRBJ2-1; size: .
DNA: TGTGCCAGCAACAGAGCGGGGAAGAGCACAGATACGCAGTATTTT; CDR3: CASNRAGKSTDTQYF; D: TRBD2; V: TRBV12-3/TRBV12-4; J: TRBJ2-3; size: once
DNA: TGTGCCAGCAGTCCGGGCAGGGGCCAAGGGAACACTGAAGCTTTCTTT; CDR3: CASSPGRGQGNTEAFF; D: .; V: TRBV6-1; J: TRBJ1-1; size: .